The 8 T cell receptor beta chains below come from one sample, sequenced in a study of cytomegalovirus exposure and HLA in healthy donors. Use of 60 Vbeta and 13 Jbeta primers characterized the PCR. Using immunoSEQ multiplex PCR, the repertoire was profiled, and TCRdb retains in-frame clones only, with some absent. Of about 140,000 clones in the sample, 65% to 80% were seen once. The sample comprised PBMCs. These receptors originate from a woman between 25 and 40 years old in good health and CMV-seronegative.

The CDR3, as DNA: TGTGCCAGCAGCTTAGATGCAGGGGATCCCTACGAGCAGTACTTC. The encoded protein is CASSLDAGDPYEQYF. This chain links TRBV11-2 with TRBJ2-7, with D possibly being TRBD1 (6 bases). This CDR3 has 15 residues. Germline CDR1 reads SGHAT; CDR2 reads FQNNGV. V shed 0 bases and J shed 2 bases, with 11 bases lying between them.

The chain has TRBV11-3 and TRBJ2-2; weak D call: TRBD2 (6 bases). The V gene lost 3 bases and the J gene lost 3 bases, with 11 bases spanning the gap. The CDR3 runs to 15 residues. Germline V CDR1 and CDR2: SGHNT, YENEEA. This CDR3 reads CASSFGGTDTGELFF. DNA of the CDR3: TGTGCCAGCAGCTTCGGAGGGACTGACACCGGGGAGCTGTTTTTT.

V is TRBV29-1 and J is TRBJ2-1, with TRBD1 matching 9 bases. CDR3 length equals 12 residues. Losses at the gene ends were 6 bases for V and 8 bases for J; bases not matched to a gene: 5. Germline CDR1 reads SQVTM; CDR2 reads ANQGSEA. CDR3 loop: CSVGTGWDEQFF. The CDR3 nucleotides read TGCAGCGTGGGGACAGGGTGGGATGAGCAGTTCTTC.

About this clone: The junction differs from germline at one of its ends, possibly a read error. Other DNA sequences within the sample encode an identical CDR3. This sequence joins TRBV30 and TRBJ2-3; 9 bases line up with TRBD2. Germline V lookup: CDR1 GTSNPN, CDR2 SVGIG (reference sequence). The CDR3 is made up of 15 amino acids. This chain's CDR3 is CAWSPDSGGPGTQYF. The CDR3 nucleotides are TGCGCCTGGAGTCCCGACAGCGGGGGGCCGGGGACGCAGTATTTT.

Only a few counts were recorded for this clone. This chain joins TRBV6-7 and TRBJ2-7; D might be TRBD2 (6 bases). TRBV6-7 is noted as an ORF with a role that remains uncertain. The CDR3 is 12 residues long. Between the trimmed V and J ends, which lost 8 bases and 4 bases, there was a span of 12 bases. Here the CDR3 reads CASLPGGYEQYV. CDR3 coding DNA: TGTGCCAGCCTCCCTGGGGGGTACGAGCAGTACGTC.

CDR3 amino acids: CASSTPRDRVIADTQYF. The CDR3 bases are TGTGCCAGTAGTACGCCTAGGGACAGGGTTATCGCAGATACGCAGTATTTT. The chain couples TRBV19 to TRBJ2-3, with 9 positions matching TRBD1. The CDR3 spans 17 residues. Per germline, CDR1 LNHDA and CDR2 SQIVND (reference sequence). The ends lost 4 bases at V and 4 bases at J; junction bases unmatched: 12.

The rearrangement links TRBV11-2 to TRBJ2-3; no clear D. Trimming shortened V by 1 base and J by 2 bases, and 10 bases separated the two germline ends. CDR3 size: 15 residues. Germline V CDR1 and CDR2: SGHAT, FQNNGV. DNA for the CDR3: TGTGCCAGCAGCTTAGGCGCGCGTAACACAGATACGCAGTATTTT. It codes for CASSLGARNTDTQYF.

The V gene is TRBV12-2, the J gene TRBJ2-1; the DNA was not used to check the table's D call, TRBD2. TRBV12-2 has pseudogene status. The CDR3 is 22 amino acids. The CDR3 loop reads CASRLARVQELGPGEAYNEQFF. The CDR3 coding sequence is TGTGCAAGTCGCTTAGCGCGAGTCCAGGAACTTGGTCCGGGAGAGGCCTACAATGAGCAGTTCTTC.